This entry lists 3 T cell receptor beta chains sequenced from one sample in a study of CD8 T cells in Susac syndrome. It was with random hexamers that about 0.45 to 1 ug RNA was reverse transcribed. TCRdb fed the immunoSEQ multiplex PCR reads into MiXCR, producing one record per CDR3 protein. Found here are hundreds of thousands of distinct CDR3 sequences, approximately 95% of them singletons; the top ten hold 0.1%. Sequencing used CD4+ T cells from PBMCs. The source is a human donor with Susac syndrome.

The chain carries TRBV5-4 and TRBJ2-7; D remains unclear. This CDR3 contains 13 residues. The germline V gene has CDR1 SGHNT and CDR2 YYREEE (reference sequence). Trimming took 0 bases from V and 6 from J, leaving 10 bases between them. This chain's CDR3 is CASSLAGVSEQYF. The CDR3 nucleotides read TGTGCCAGCAGCTTGGCCGGAGTCTCCGAGCAGTACTTC.

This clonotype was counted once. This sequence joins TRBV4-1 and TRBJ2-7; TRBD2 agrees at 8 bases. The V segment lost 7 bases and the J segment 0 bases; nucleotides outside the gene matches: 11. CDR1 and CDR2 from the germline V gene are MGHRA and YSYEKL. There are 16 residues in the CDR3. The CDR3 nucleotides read TGCGCCAGCAACCTGGAACCCGGGGGGGGCTCCTACGAGCAGTACTTC. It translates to CASNLEPGGGSYEQYF.

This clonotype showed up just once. The CDR3 spells CAWGDSRDEQFF. DNA for the CDR3: TGTGCCTGGGGGGACTCTCGAGATGAGCAGTTCTTC. The chain uses TRBV30 and TRBJ2-1; D might be TRBD2 (6 bases). Germline values: CDR1 GTSNPN, CDR2 SVGIG (reference sequence). The CDR3 totals 12 residues. Trimming took off 5 bases at V and 8 bases at J, with 13 bases between the two ends.